The 28 T cell receptor beta chains in this list originate from one sample, sequenced in a study of OX40 agonist ivuxolimab in advanced cancers. Data came from immunoSEQ multiplex PCR; TCRdb stores just in-frame clones and leaves some out. The sample includes tens of thousands of clones, about 90% of them seen just once. Sequencing was performed on CD4+ or CD8+ T cells sorted from blood, taken in a trial of the OX40 agonist ivuxolimab. These receptors all stem from an adult with an advanced solid tumor such as melanoma, head and neck, liver or kidney cancer.

The chain combines TRBV5-8 with TRBJ1-5; TRBD1 agrees at 7 bases. With 3 bases clipped from V and 2 bases from J, the junction kept 2 bases outside the gene matches. Per the germline V gene, CDR1 is SGHTS and CDR2 is YDEGEE. This CDR3 spans 14 amino acids. CDR3 sequence (DNA): TGTGCCAGCAGCTCCACAGGGGGCAATCAGCCCCAGCATTTT. Translating gives CASSSTGGNQPQHF.

This clone has a handful of counts. V usage is TRBV7-2 and J usage is TRBJ2-1, with 8 bases matching TRBD2. The CDR3 sequence is 16 residues long. Trimming at V came to 5 bases and at J to 7 bases, leaving 13 bases not matched to a gene. Germline CDR1 and CDR2: SGHTA and FQGNSA. CDR3 DNA: TGTGCCAGCAGCCCTTCTGTGCGGGGGGCCGGAAATGAGCAGTTCTTC. It yields the protein CASSPSVRGAGNEQFF.

The chain employs TRBV5-4 and TRBJ2-5; no clear D gene. V shed 0 bases and J shed 0 bases, with 6 bases lying between them. Germline values: CDR1 SGHNT, CDR2 YYREEE (reference sequence). CDR3 length equals 14 residues. DNA of the CDR3: TGTGCCAGCAGCTTGGGACGGTACCAAGAGACCCAGTACTTC. This encodes CASSLGRYQETQYF.

The V gene is TRBV10-2, the J gene TRBJ2-7; D is unclear. V lost 9 bases and J 0 bases, leaving 15 bases between the germline ends. This CDR3 is built from 14 residues. The germline V gene has CDR1 WSHSY and CDR2 SAAADI. The CDR3 DNA reads as TGCGCCAGTACAACGGACGCATTCTCCTACGAGCAGTACTTC. This gives the protein CASTTDAFSYEQYF.

V is TRBV25-1 and J is TRBJ2-5; D is uncertain. In germline, CDR1 is MGHDK, CDR2 SYGVNS. The CDR3 consists of 13 residues. Between the trimmed V and J ends, which lost 5 bases and 2 bases, there was a span of 9 bases. In DNA form, the CDR3 reads TGTGCCAGCAGTTGGGCGGTGCAAGAGACCCAGTACTTC. Residues: CASSWAVQETQYF.

The rearrangement uses TRBV6-5 and TRBJ1-6; 8 bases are shared with TRBD1. V lost 2 bases and J lost 10; bases outside the gene matches: 7. Per germline, CDR1 MNHEY and CDR2 SVGAGI. CDR3 size: 15 residues. The CDR3 is CASSYTTGEDSPLHF. CDR3 bases: TGTGCCAGCAGTTACACGACAGGGGAGGACTCACCCCTCCACTTT.

This clone has at least ten counts. This chain connects TRBV30 to TRBJ2-7; D uncertain. Trimming took off 5 bases at V and 7 bases at J, with 12 bases between the two ends. The CDR3 covers 11 residues. Germline CDR1 reads GTSNPN; CDR2 reads SVGIG (reference sequence). The CDR3 DNA follows: TGTGCCTGGGCCGGCCTGGGGGAGCAGTACTTC. Its translation: CAWAGLGEQYF. The full variable domain, rest sourced from reference TRBV30 and TRBJ2-7, is SQTIHQWPATLVQPVGSPLSLECTVEGTSNPNLYWYRQAAGRGLQLLFYSVGIGQISSEVPQNLSASRPQDRQFILSSKKLLLSDSGFYLCAWAGLGEQYFGPGTRLTVT.

The chain links TRBV7-2 to TRBJ2-4, with 8 bases fitting TRBD2. The CDR3 sequence is 17 residues long. From germline, CDR1 is SGHTA and CDR2 FQGNSA. J lost 1 base, V lost 4 bases, and 9 bases had no gene match. CDR3 in DNA: TGTGCCAGCAGCTCCCGACCGGGGGGGGCGGCCAAAAACATTCAGTACTTC. It specifies CASSSRPGGAAKNIQYF.

CDR3 bases: TGTGCCAGCACCCGGACAGCCTCCAACACTGAAGCTTTCTTT. It specifies CASTRTASNTEAFF. The chain combines TRBV2 with TRBJ1-1; a weak D match, TRBD1 (6 bases). This CDR3 has 14 amino acids. The V gene lost 7 bases and the J gene lost 2 bases, with 14 bases spanning the gap. Germline V CDR1 and CDR2: SNHLY, FYNNEI.

This sequence joins TRBV19 and TRBJ2-1, with a weak D call TRBD2 (5 bases). Germline lookup yields CDR1 LNHDA and CDR2 SQIVND (reference sequence). The V and J ends lost 5 bases and 10 bases respectively, with 15 bases between them. The CDR3 is 13 amino acids. The CDR3 sequence is CASSLSNSGEQFF. The CDR3 nucleotides read TGTGCCAGTAGTCTAAGTAATTCGGGGGAGCAGTTCTTC.

The chain links TRBV28 to TRBJ1-2, with D possibly being TRBD1 (5 bases). V dropped 6 bases and J dropped 4 bases, with 12 bases sitting between them. Germline CDR1 MDHEN, CDR2 SYDVKM. CDR3 size: 13 residues. The CDR3 region is CASRAPTVYGYTF. The CDR3 DNA reads as TGTGCCAGCAGGGCCCCGACAGTCTATGGCTACACCTTC.

V and J are TRBV18 and TRBJ2-1, with 12 bases that match TRBD1. V dropped 3 bases and J dropped 7; count of bases not matched to a gene: 4. This CDR3 has 15 residues. Germline V lookup: CDR1 KGHSH, CDR2 LQKENI. Written as DNA, the CDR3 is TGTGCCAGCTCACCGGGACAGGGGGCACGGAATGAGCAGTTCTTC. It is translated as CASSPGQGARNEQFF.

This chain uses TRBV19 with TRBJ2-2, with D tentatively TRBD2 (5 bases). The CDR3 has 15 amino acids. Looked up from germline, CDR1 is LNHDA and CDR2 is SQIVND (reference sequence). Between the trimmed V and J ends, which lost 7 bases and 1 base, there was a span of 13 bases. The CDR3 protein is CASTTSAGNTGELFF. For the CDR3, the DNA is TGTGCCAGTACTACCTCCGCGGGGAACACCGGGGAGCTGTTTTTT.

This rearrangement joins TRBV27 to TRBJ1-6, with TRBD1 identical over 9 bases. CDR3 length equals 15 residues. The junction had 7 bases not matched to a gene; V was cut back by 6 bases and J by 7 bases. CDR1 MNHEY and CDR2 SMNVEV come from the germline V gene (reference sequence). CDR3 region: CASSQPGQGNSPLHF. The CDR3 bases are TGTGCCAGCAGCCAACCGGGACAGGGAAATTCACCCCTCCACTTT.

The V call is TRBV29-1, the J call TRBJ2-3; D is possibly TRBD1 or TRBD2 (5 bases each). There are 13 residues in the CDR3. Trimming took off 6 bases at V and 2 bases at J, with 12 bases between the two ends. Germline CDR1 reads SQVTM; CDR2 reads ANQGSEA. The CDR3 DNA reads TGCAGCGTAACCCGGGACGCCACAGATACGCAGTATTTT. This codes for CSVTRDATDTQYF.

V usage is TRBV5-4 and J usage is TRBJ2-1, with D perhaps assigned TRBD1 or TRBD2 (5 bases each). The CDR3 has 13 residues. Germline loops: CDR1 SGHNT, CDR2 YYREEE (reference sequence). Trimming left V 4 bases short and J 8 bases short, with 13 bases between. The CDR3 DNA reads as TGTGCCAGCAGCGGGGGTCCCGGGTATGAGCAGTTCTTC. It translates to CASSGGPGYEQFF.

The chain links TRBV2 to TRBJ2-7, with D perhaps matching TRBD1 or TRBD2 (5 bases each). CDR1 is SNHLY, CDR2 FYNNEI, per germline. With 4 bases removed from V and 6 bases from J, the gap between germline ends came to 10 bases. The length of the CDR3 is 12 residues. CDR3 coding DNA: TGTGCCAGCAGTGGGCCCGGGACCGAGCAGTACTTC. Amino acid sequence: CASSGPGTEQYF.

The V and J genes are TRBV4-1 and TRBJ2-7; the D is unclear. Trimming pared 1 base from V and 5 bases from J, leaving 18 bases between. The CDR3 is 16 residues long. Germline lookup yields CDR1 MGHRA and CDR2 YSYEKL. CDR3 amino acids: CASSQGAPDRSHEQYF. CDR3 in DNA: TGCGCCAGCAGCCAAGGGGCCCCCGATCGGTCCCACGAGCAGTACTTC.

The chain joins TRBV7-2 to TRBJ2-4; weak D call: TRBD1 (5 bases). CDR1 is SGHTA and CDR2 is FQGNSA in the germline V gene. Trimming took 5 bases from V and 1 from J, leaving 18 bases between them. CDR3 size: 17 residues. The CDR3, as DNA: TGTGCCAGCAGCCCTTCGGCCACAAGGGGTGCCAAAAACATTCAGTACTTC. Translation: CASSPSATRGAKNIQYF.

This clone was counted once. J is TRBJ1-3 and V is TRBV21-1. TRBV21-1 is flagged as a pseudogene. The length of the CDR3 is 13 residues. The CDR3 loop is CSRARISGNTIYF. CDR3 coding DNA: TGTTCCAGGGCTCGGATCTCTGGAAACACCATATATTTT.

The genes are TRBV6-6 and TRBJ1-3; D gene ambiguous. The CDR3 consists of 15 residues. Trimming took off 5 bases at V and 7 bases at J, with 18 bases between the two ends. Germline values: CDR1 MNHNY, CDR2 SVGAGI (reference sequence). CDR3 sequence (DNA): TGTGCCAGCAGTCTAGACATGGTTGGTCGGAACACCATATATTTT. Translating gives CASSLDMVGRNTIYF.

The V call is TRBV5-4, the J call TRBJ1-2, with 8 bases fitting TRBD1. There are 12 residues in the CDR3. Germline values: CDR1 SGHNT, CDR2 YYREEE (reference sequence). J lost 5 bases, V lost 4 bases, and 1 base had no gene match. The CDR3 protein is CASSRQGYGYTF. The CDR3 DNA sequence: TGTGCCAGCAGCCGACAGGGGTATGGCTACACCTTC.

V usage is TRBV5-6 and J usage is TRBJ1-2; 9 bases are a match to TRBD1. The CDR3 totals 14 residues. The V gene's germline CDR1 is SGHDT and CDR2 YYEEEE. After removal of 5 bases from V and 5 bases from J, the junction contained 7 bases not matched to a gene. For the CDR3, the DNA is TGTGCCAGCAGATTCTTGGGACAGGGTTATGGCTACACCTTC. Translated, it gives CASRFLGQGYGYTF. The entire variable domain, with the rest obtained from reference TRBV5-6 and TRBJ1-2, is as follows: DAGVTQSPTHLIKTRGQQVTLRCSPKSGHDTVSWYQQALGQGPQFIFQYYEEEERQRGNFPDRFSGHQFPNYSSELNVNALLLGDSALYLCASRFLGQGYGYTFGSGTRLTVV.

The J gene is TRBJ2-5, the V gene TRBV15, with D perhaps being TRBD1 or TRBD2 (5 bases each). The CDR3 sequence is 16 residues long. V lost 1 base, J lost 7 bases, and 19 bases lay in between. Germline CDR1 reads LNHNV; CDR2 reads YYDKDF (reference sequence). The CDR3 loop reads CATSRVQAQGPRTQYF. In DNA form, the CDR3 reads TGTGCCACCAGCAGAGTGCAAGCTCAGGGACCGCGGACCCAGTACTTC.

The chain has TRBV5-8 and TRBJ1-3; D is possibly TRBD1 (6 bases). Germline-derived CDR1 and CDR2 are SGHTS and YDEGEE. This CDR3 comprises 19 residues. Trimming pared 4 bases from V and 1 base from J, leaving 24 bases between. The CDR3 sequence: CASSRIIHRDGTSGNTIYF. CDR3 sequence (DNA): TGTGCCAGCAGCCGCATCATCCACAGGGATGGGACATCTGGAAACACCATATATTTT.

The gene calls are TRBV7-9 and TRBJ2-1; maybe TRBD1 (6 bases). Germline V CDR1 and CDR2: SEHNR, FQNEAQ (reference sequence). This CDR3 is 12 amino acids long. V was pared by 1 base and J by 15 bases, with 13 bases between. Here the CDR3 DNA reads TGTGCCAGCAGCTTAGAACAGGGCGTCGGGTTCTTC. It yields the protein CASSLEQGVGFF.

The chain couples TRBV6-1 to TRBJ2-5; D remains ambiguous. The CDR3 runs to 17 residues. Trimming removed 2 bases at V and 4 bases at J, with 20 bases between. Germline lookup yields CDR1 MNHNS and CDR2 SASEGT. The CDR3 nucleotides are TGTGCCAGCAGTGAATTCTTGGTAGCTCCTATAACAGAGACCCAGTACTTC. Its protein product is CASSEFLVAPITETQYF.

The rearrangement uses TRBV19 and TRBJ2-2; 8 bases map to TRBD2. Trimming cost V 4 bases and J 0 bases; bases outside gene matches: 4. Germline CDR1 LNHDA, CDR2 SQIVND (reference sequence). This CDR3 is 16 amino acids long. The CDR3 DNA reads TGTGCCAGTAGTACCATAGCGGGATCGAACACCGGGGAGCTGTTTTTT. This encodes CASSTIAGSNTGELFF.